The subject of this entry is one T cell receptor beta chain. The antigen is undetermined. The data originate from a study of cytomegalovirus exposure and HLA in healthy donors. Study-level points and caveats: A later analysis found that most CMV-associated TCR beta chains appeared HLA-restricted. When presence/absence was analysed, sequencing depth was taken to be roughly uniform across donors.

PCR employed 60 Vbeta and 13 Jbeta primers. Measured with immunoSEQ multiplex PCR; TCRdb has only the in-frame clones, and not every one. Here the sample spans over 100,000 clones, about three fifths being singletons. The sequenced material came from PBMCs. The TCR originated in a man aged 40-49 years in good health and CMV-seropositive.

The CDR3 sequence: CASSIADSTNYGYTF. The DNA of the CDR3 is TGTGCCAGTAGTATCGCGGACAGTACTAACTATGGCTACACCTTC. V is TRBV19 and J is TRBJ1-2; weak D call: TRBD1 (6 bases). The V end lost 3 bases, the J end lost 0 bases, and 11 bases lay between the germline ends. This CDR3 comprises 15 residues. CDR1 and CDR2 (germline): LNHDA, SQIVND (reference sequence).